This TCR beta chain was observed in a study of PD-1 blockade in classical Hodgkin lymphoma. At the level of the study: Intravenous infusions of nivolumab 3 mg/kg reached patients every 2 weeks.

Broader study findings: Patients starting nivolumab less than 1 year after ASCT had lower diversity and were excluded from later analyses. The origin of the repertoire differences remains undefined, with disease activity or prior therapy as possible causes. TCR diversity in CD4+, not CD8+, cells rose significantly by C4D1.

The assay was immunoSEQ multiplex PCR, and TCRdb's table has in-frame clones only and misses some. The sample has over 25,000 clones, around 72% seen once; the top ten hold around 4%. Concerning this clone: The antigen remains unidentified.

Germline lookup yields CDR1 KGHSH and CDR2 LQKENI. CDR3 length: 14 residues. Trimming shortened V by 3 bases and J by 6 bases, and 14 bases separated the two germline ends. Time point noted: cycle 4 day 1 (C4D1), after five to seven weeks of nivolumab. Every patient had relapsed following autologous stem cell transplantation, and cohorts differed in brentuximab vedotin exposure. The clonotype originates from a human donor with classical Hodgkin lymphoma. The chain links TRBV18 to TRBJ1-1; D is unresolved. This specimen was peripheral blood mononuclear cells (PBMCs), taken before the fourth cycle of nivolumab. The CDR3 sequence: CASSPNIGGAEAFF. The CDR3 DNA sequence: TGTGCCAGCTCACCTAATATAGGCGGGGCTGAAGCTTTCTTT.